These T cell receptor beta chains were read from a single sample in a study of blood T cell repertoires in COVID-19. Only in-frame clones appear in the TCRdb table, and some are missing; sequencing was by immunoSEQ multiplex PCR. The table has about 200,000 clones, roughly nine tenths seen once; the top ten hold roughly 0.7%. The sample comprised peripheral blood. These receptors were obtained from a man between 35 and 55 years old with acute or convalescent COVID-19. Each CDR3 is given with its conserved first and last residue.

v_gene	j_gene	CDR3aa
TRBV29-1	TRBJ2-7	CSVREGTGSGEQYF
TRBV19	TRBJ2-7	CATLGGEAGSYEQYF
TRBV30	TRBJ1-4	CAWRDRGRGEKLFF
TRBV7-3	TRBJ2-7	CASSYLGLAGREQYF
TRBV3-1/TRBV3-2	TRBJ2-7	CASSQVSVPTSGQSYEQYF
TRBV3-1/TRBV3-2	TRBJ1-6	CASSQDGQGYSPLHF
TRBV27	TRBJ1-5	CASSGQGNQPQHF
TRBV29-1	TRBJ2-5	CSWGGHETQYF
TRBV27	TRBJ2-7	CASNFRQGSPYEQYF
TRBV4-3	TRBJ2-7	CASSQALDIFTYEQYF
TRBV5-1	TRBJ1-1	CASSLQGMHTEAFF
TRBV2	TRBJ2-5	CASLEGGPGETQYF
TRBV2	TRBJ1-1	CAMLGQAESTEAFF
TRBV5-1	TRBJ2-3	CASSTGQGRDTQYF
TRBV3-1/TRBV3-2	TRBJ2-3	CASSPRSGRGTDTQYF
TRBV14	TRBJ1-3	CASSQTGPGNTIYF
TRBV3-1/TRBV3-2	TRBJ1-5	CASSHSTGGIGQPQHF
TRBV19	TRBJ2-3	CASTPTSGVLNTQYF
TRBV27	TRBJ2-5	CASSYVAGVRETQYF
TRBV10-3	TRBJ1-1	CAISDSRTGARRGNTEAFF
TRBV19	TRBJ2-1	CASSKRGLAGSGEQFF
TRBV18	TRBJ1-2	CASSPDTGTGRGYTF
TRBV19	TRBJ2-2	CASSIPVYTGELFF
TRBV10-3	TRBJ2-7	CAIGGELRPYEQYF
TRBV27	TRBJ2-5	CASSLVTSGGQETQYF
TRBV11-1	TRBJ2-7	CASSPRTSGGGEQYF
TRBV2	TRBJ2-4	CASTGQGAENIQYF
TRBV6-2/TRBV6-3	TRBJ1-5	CASSYTQGPYSNQPQHF
TRBV19	TRBJ1-1	CASSIQGRNTEAFF
TRBV18	TRBJ1-2	CASSPGSNYGYTF
TRBV7-4	TRBJ1-3	CASSPTRLSGNTIYF
TRBV27	TRBJ1-4	CASRYQGVNEKLFF
TRBV19	TRBJ2-3	CASTPAGLAGAAQYF